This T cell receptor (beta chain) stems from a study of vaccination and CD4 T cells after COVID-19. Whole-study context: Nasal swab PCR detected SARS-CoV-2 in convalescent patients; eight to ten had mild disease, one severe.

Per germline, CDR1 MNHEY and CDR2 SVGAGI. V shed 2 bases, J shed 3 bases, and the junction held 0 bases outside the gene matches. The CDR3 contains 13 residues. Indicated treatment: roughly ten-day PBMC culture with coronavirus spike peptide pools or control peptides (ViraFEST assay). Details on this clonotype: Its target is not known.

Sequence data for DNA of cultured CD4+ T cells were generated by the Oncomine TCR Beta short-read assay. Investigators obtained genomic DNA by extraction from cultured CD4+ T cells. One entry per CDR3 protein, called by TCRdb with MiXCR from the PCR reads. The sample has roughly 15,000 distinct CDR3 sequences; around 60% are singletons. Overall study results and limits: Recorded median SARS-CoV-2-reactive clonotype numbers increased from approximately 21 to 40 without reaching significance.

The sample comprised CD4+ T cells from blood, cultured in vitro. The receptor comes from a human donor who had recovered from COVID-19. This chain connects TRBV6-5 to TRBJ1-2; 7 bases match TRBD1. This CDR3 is CASSYGTDYGYTF. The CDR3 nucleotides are TGTGCCAGCAGTTACGGGACAGACTATGGCTACACCTTC.